Shown below are 12 T cell receptor beta chains from a single sample sequenced in a study of T cell responses to AZD1222 COVID-19 vaccine. Profiling relied on immunoSEQ multiplex PCR, and the TCRdb table lists in-frame clones only, not all of them. The sample includes 75,000 to 95,000 clones, around 84% of them seen just once. This specimen was peripheral blood, taken 28 days after the second AZD1222 dose. The receptors here all came from an adult who received the AZD1222 COVID-19 vaccine.

The gene calls are TRBV9 and TRBJ1-2, with D maybe TRBD1 (6 bases). Between the trimmed V and J ends, which lost 4 bases and 5 bases, there was a span of 12 bases. The CDR3 consists of 13 residues. The germline gives CDR1 SGDLS, CDR2 YYNGEE. CDR3 amino acids: CASSPGAEYGYTF. The DNA of the CDR3 is TGTGCCAGCAGCCCGGGGGCGGAGTATGGCTACACCTTC.

The chain carries TRBV28 and TRBJ1-5; TRBD1 aligns across 7 bases. Germline CDR1 reads MDHEN; CDR2 reads SYDVKM. The CDR3 covers 14 residues. With 5 bases clipped from V and 3 bases from J, the junction kept 4 bases outside the gene matches. CDR3 amino acids: CASSRDSLNQPQHF. The CDR3 coding sequence is TGTGCCAGCAGTAGGGACAGCCTCAATCAGCCCCAGCATTTT.

The genes are TRBV18 and TRBJ2-2; 7 bases map to TRBD2. The CDR3 has 16 residues. Germline V gene lookup returns CDR1 KGHSH and CDR2 LQKENI. Trimming took 0 bases from V and 6 from J; bases not matched to a gene: 7. The CDR3 DNA is TGTGCCAGCTCACCACCCCGGGGAGGGGACGCCGGGGAGCTGTTTTTT. Its protein product is CASSPPRGGDAGELFF.

The genes are TRBV28 and TRBJ1-2; possibly TRBD1 for D (6 bases). In germline, CDR1 is MDHEN, CDR2 SYDVKM. The V end was cut by 3 bases, the J end by 3 bases, with 14 bases between. The CDR3 contains 15 residues. The CDR3 spells CASSLNRAGDYGYTF. The CDR3, as DNA: TGTGCCAGCAGTTTGAACAGGGCGGGCGACTATGGCTACACCTTC.

The rearrangement links TRBV30 to TRBJ1-4; no firm D call. The germline gives CDR1 GTSNPN, CDR2 SVGIG (reference sequence). The CDR3 loop spans 16 amino acids. The V end was cut by 2 bases, the J end by 0 bases, with 13 bases between. The CDR3 loop reads CAWSPLRSATNEKLFF. The DNA of the CDR3 is TGTGCCTGGAGTCCCCTCCGCAGTGCAACTAATGAAAAACTGTTTTTT.

The chain employs TRBV7-9 and TRBJ2-7; D is unresolved. The CDR3 is made up of 12 amino acids. The germline gives CDR1 SEHNR, CDR2 FQNEAQ (reference sequence). Between the trimmed V and J ends, which lost 1 base and 5 bases, there was a span of 6 bases. CDR3 in amino acids: CASSLGVNEQYF. CDR3 sequence (DNA): TGTGCCAGCAGCTTAGGTGTCAACGAGCAGTACTTC.

This sequence joins TRBV5-1 and TRBJ2-7; D unclear. CDR1 and CDR2 (germline): SGHRS, YFSETQ. The V gene lost 0 bases and the J gene lost 7 bases, with 17 bases spanning the gap. This CDR3 comprises 15 residues. The CDR3 region has the DNA TGCGCCAGCAGCTTGGCTATCGGCTCACCGGGTGAGCAGTACTTC. Amino acids: CASSLAIGSPGEQYF.

The chain carries TRBV5-1 and TRBJ2-5; 8 bases fit TRBD2. The germline gives CDR1 SGHRS, CDR2 YFSETQ. The junction had 16 bases not matched to a gene; V was cut back by 10 bases and J by 5 bases. CDR3 length: 15 amino acids. The DNA for the CDR3 is TGCGCCCGCACCGGGAGGGGGGGGCCTGAGGAGACCCAGTACTTC. Translating gives CARTGRGGPEETQYF. The whole variable domain, remainder taken from reference TRBV5-1 and TRBJ2-5, is KAGVTQTPRYLIKTRGQQVTLSCSPISGHRSVSWYQQTPGQGLQFLFEYFSETQRNKGNFPGRFSGRQFSNSRSEMNVSTLELGDSALYLCARTGRGGPEETQYFGPGTRLLVL.

The chain joins TRBV7-9 to TRBJ2-7; D remains unclear. Germline V gene data show CDR1 as SEHNR and CDR2 as FQNEAQ (reference sequence). Trimming took off 5 bases at V and 5 bases at J, with 19 bases between the two ends. The CDR3 is made up of 15 amino acids. Written as DNA, the CDR3 is TGTGCCAGCAGCATACTATCCGGGTCCGAAAACGAGCAGTACTTC. It encodes CASSILSGSENEQYF.

The chain carries TRBV9 and TRBJ1-4; a weak D match, TRBD1 (6 bases). V lost 4 bases, J lost 3 bases, and 13 bases lay in between. The CDR3 runs 15 residues. The germline V gene has CDR1 SGDLS and CDR2 YYNGEE. The CDR3 loop reads CASSPTTGPNEKLFF. The CDR3 coding sequence is TGTGCCAGCAGCCCAACCACAGGGCCTAATGAAAAACTGTTTTTT.

The genes are TRBV7-3 and TRBJ2-3, with 8 positions matching TRBD2. Looked up from germline, CDR1 is SGHTA and CDR2 is FQGTGA. The V segment lost 5 bases and the J segment 5 bases; nucleotides outside the gene matches: 15. CDR3 length equals 17 residues. The CDR3 DNA sequence: TGTGCCAGCAGCACAAGCGGGTCGGGAGGGCATGGAGATACGCAGTATTTT. Its translation is CASSTSGSGGHGDTQYF.

This clone appeared a few times. The chain employs TRBV4-3 and TRBJ2-7; D unresolved. The CDR3 is made up of 14 amino acids. CDR1 LGHNA and CDR2 YSLEER come from the germline V gene. The V gene lost 1 base and the J gene lost 3 bases, with 10 bases spanning the gap. The CDR3 bases are TGCGCCAGCAGCCAAGGGCAGGCGCTCTACGAGCAGTACTTC. This sequence encodes CASSQGQALYEQYF.